The rows below give T cell receptor beta chains drawn from one sample of a study of cytomegalovirus exposure and HLA in healthy donors. TCRdb's copy holds only in-frame clones and misses some; the assay was immunoSEQ multiplex PCR. The data show fewer than 200,000 clones, approximately 80% seen once. Sequencing was performed on PBMCs. These receptors all come from a female donor in good health and CMV-seronegative. CDR3s leave out the opening cysteine and the closing phenylalanine or tryptophan.

TRBV6-5	ASRWDRGPATEAF
TRBV7-2	ASSFDGSGVAQY
TRBV7-6	ASSLTWGPGGTGELF
TRBV5-1	ASSLAGTYEQY
TRBV7-3	ASSAGPGETQY
TRBV5-4	ASSLMGQGNTGELF
TRBV19	ASSPGVRFLGSYEQY
TRBV5-4	ASRSGGREQY
TRBV19	ASSMITPGGDGYT
TRBV18	ASSPNDQFEQY
TRBV7-9	ASSRTVYEQY
TRBV7-2	ASSPRRGGDSGYT
TRBV10-2	ASSASFAAGGYT
TRBV19	ATHYRGSNQPQH
TRBV5-5	ASSLLQGAPYEQY
TRBV7-2	ASSLGYTDTQY
TRBV6-6	ASSSASSYNEQF
TRBV6-5	ASRFGTGRMETQY
TRBV6-1	ASTRDRGPYEQY
TRBV27	ASTNGQGAGGYT
TRBV7-6	ASSPRDREKTQY
TRBV18	ASSPSDSYEQY
TRBV19	ASSITSSGRRQETQY
TRBV5-4	ASSLNTAPLH
TRBV19	ASSRRVGQGENIQY